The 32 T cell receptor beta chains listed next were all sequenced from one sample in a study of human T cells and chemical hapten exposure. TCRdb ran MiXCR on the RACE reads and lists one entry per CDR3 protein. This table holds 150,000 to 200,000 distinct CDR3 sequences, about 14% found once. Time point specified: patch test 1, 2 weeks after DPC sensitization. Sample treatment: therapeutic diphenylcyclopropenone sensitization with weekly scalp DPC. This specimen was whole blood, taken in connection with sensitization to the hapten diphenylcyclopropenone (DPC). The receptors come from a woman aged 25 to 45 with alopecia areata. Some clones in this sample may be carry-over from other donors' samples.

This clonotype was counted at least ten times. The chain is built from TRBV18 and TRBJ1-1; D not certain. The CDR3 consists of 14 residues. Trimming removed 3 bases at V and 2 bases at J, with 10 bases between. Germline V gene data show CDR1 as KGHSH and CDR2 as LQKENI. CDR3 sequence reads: CASSPSGPNTEAFF. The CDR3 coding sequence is TGTGCCAGCTCACCTTCTGGGCCCAACACTGAAGCTTTCTTT.

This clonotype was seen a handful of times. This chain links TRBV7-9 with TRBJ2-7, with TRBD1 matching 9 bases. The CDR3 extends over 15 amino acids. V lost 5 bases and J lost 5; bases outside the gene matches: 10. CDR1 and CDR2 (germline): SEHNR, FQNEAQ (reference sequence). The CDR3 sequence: CASSRPGQGFNEQYF. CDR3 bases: TGTGCCAGCAGCCGTCCGGGACAGGGATTTAACGAGCAGTACTTC.

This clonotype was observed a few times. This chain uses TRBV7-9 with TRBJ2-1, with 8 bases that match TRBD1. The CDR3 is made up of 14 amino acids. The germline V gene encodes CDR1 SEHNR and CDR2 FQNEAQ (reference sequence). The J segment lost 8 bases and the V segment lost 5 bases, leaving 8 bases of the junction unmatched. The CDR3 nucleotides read TGTGCCAGCAGCCGACCAGGGGGCGGCTATGAGCAGTTCTTC. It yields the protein CASSRPGGGYEQFF.

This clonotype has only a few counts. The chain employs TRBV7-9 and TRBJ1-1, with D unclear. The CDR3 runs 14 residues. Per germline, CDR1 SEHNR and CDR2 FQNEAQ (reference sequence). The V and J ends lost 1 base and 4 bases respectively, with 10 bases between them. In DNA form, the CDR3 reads TGTGCCAGCAGCTTAGAGGTTTGGACCACTGAAGCTTTCTTT. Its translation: CASSLEVWTTEAFF.

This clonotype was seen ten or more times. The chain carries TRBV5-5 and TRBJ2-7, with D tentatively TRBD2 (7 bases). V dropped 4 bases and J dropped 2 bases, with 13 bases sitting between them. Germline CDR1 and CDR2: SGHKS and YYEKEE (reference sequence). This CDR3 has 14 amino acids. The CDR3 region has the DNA TGTGCCAGCAGCGGGGGGGCGAGGGCCTACGAGCAGTACTTC. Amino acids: CASSGGARAYEQYF.

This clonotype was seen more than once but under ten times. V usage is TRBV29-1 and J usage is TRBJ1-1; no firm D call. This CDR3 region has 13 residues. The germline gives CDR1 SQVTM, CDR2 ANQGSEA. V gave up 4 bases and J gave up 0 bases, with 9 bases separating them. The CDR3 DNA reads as TGCAGCGTTGTCTTACAGCTGAACACTGAAGCTTTCTTT. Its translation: CSVVLQLNTEAFF.

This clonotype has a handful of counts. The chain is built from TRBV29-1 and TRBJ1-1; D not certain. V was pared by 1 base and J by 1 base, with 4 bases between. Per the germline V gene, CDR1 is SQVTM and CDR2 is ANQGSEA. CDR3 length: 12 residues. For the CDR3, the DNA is TGCAGCGTTGAAGGCCCGAACACTGAAGCTTTCTTT. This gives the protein CSVEGPNTEAFF.

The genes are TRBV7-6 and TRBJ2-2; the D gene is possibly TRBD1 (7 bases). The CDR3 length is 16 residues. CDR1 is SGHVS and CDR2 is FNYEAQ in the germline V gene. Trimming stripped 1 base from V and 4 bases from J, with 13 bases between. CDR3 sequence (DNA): TGTGCCAGCAGCTTAGTCGCGGGACAGAGCACCGGGGAGCTGTTTTTT. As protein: CASSLVAGQSTGELFF.

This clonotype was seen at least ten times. This CDR3 is CASSPGLNQPQHF. The CDR3 DNA reads as TGTGCCAGCAGCCCGGGACTTAATCAGCCCCAGCATTTT. The chain carries TRBV3-1 and TRBJ1-5, with D maybe TRBD1 (5 bases). Germline CDR1 LGHDT, CDR2 YNNKEL (reference sequence). The CDR3 sequence is 13 residues long. V lost 4 bases to trimming and J lost 4 bases, with 8 bases between them.

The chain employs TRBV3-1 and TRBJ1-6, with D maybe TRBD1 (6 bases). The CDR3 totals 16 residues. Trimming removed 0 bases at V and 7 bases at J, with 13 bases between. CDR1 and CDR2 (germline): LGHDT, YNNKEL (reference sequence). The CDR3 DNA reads TGTGCCAGCAGCCAAGAGTGGGGGGCGAAGAATTCACCCCTCCACTTT. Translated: CASSQEWGAKNSPLHF.

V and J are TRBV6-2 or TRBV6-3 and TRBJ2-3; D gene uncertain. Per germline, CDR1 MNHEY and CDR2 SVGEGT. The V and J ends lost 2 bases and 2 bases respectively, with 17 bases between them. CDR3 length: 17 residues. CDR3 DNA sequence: TGTGCCAGCAGTTACGAAGGCGCGCGTAGTCCCACAGATACGCAGTATTTT. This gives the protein CASSYEGARSPTDTQYF.

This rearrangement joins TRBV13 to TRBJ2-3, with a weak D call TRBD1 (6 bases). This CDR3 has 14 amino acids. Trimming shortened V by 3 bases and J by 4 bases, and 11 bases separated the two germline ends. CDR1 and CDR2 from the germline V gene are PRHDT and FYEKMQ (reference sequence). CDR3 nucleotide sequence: TGTGCCAGCAGCTTCCCAGGGACACCAGATACGCAGTATTTT. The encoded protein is CASSFPGTPDTQYF.

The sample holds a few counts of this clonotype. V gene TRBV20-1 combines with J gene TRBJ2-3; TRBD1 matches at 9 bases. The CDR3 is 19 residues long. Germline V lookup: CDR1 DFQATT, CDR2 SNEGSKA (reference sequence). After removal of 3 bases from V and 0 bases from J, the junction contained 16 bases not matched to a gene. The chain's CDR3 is CSASPPPGTGRSSTDTQYF. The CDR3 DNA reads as TGCAGTGCTAGTCCCCCCCCCGGGACAGGGCGATCTAGCACAGATACGCAGTATTTT.

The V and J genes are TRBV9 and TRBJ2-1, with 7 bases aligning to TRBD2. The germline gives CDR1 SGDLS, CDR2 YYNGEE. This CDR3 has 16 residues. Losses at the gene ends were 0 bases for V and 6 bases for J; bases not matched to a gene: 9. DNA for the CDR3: TGTGCCAGCAGCGTAGCCCTAGCGGAGCCTATCAATGAGCAGTTCTTC. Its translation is CASSVALAEPINEQFF.

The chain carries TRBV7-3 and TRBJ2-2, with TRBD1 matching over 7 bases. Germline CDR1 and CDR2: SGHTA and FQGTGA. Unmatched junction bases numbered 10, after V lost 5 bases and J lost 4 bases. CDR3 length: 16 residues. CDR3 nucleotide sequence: TGTGCCAGCAGCACTATCACAGGGGCGGGCACCGGGGAGCTGTTTTTT. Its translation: CASSTITGAGTGELFF.

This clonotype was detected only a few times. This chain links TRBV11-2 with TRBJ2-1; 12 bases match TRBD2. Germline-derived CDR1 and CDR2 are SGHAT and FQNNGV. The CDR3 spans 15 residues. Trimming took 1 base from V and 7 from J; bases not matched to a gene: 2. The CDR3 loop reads CASSLVTSGGNEQFF. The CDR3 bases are TGTGCCAGCAGCTTAGTCACTAGCGGGGGGAATGAGCAGTTCTTC.

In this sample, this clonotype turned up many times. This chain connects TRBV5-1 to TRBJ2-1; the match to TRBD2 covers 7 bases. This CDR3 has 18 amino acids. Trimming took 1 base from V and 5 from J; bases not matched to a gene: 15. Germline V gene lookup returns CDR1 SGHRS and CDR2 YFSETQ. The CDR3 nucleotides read TGCGCCAGCAGCTTGTACCCAGCGGGGTCCGTCCAACACAATGAGCAGTTCTTC. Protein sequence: CASSLYPAGSVQHNEQFF.

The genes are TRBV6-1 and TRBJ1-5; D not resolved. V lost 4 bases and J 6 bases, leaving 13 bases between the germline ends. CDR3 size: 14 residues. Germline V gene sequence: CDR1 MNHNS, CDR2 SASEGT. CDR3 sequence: CASSVGRLPQPQHF. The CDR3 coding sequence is TGTGCCAGCAGTGTTGGCAGGCTGCCTCAGCCCCAGCATTTT.

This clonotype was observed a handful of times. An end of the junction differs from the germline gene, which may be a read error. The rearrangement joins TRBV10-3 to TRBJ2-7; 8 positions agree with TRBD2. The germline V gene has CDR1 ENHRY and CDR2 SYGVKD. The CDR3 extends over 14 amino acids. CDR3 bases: TGTGCCATAAGTGGCGGGGGGAGCTCCTACGAGCAGTACTTC. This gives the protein CAISGGGSSYEQYF.

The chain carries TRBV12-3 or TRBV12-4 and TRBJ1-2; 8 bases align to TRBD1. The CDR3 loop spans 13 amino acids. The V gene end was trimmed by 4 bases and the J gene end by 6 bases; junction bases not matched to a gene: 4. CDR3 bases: TGTGCCAGCAGTTCGGACAGGGAGGATGGCTACACCTTC. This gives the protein CASSSDREDGYTF.

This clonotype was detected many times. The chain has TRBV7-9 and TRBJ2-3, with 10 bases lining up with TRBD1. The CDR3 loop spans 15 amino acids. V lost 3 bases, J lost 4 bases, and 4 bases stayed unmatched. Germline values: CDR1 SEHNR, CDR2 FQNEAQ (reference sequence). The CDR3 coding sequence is TGTGCCAGCAGCTTGGGACAGGGGTCGGCAGATACGCAGTATTTT. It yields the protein CASSLGQGSADTQYF.

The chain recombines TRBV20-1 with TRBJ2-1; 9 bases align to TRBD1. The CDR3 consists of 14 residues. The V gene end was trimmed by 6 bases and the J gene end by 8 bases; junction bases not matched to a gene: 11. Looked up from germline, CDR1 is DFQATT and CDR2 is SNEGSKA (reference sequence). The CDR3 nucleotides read TGCAGTGCCCCTACTCCGGGACAGGGCTATGAGCAGTTCTTC. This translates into CSAPTPGQGYEQFF.

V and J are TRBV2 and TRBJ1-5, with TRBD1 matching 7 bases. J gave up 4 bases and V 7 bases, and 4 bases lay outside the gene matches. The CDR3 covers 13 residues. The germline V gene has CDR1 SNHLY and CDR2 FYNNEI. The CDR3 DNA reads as TGTGCCAGCAAAGGACAGGCTAATCAGCCCCAGCATTTT. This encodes CASKGQANQPQHF.

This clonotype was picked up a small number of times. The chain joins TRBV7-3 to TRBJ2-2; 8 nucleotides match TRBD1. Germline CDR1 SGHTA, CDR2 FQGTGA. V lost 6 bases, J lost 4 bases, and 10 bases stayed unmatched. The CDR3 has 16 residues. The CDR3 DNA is TGTGCCAGCAGATCGACCAGGGGGCGAAGCACCGGGGAGCTGTTTTTT. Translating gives CASRSTRGRSTGELFF.

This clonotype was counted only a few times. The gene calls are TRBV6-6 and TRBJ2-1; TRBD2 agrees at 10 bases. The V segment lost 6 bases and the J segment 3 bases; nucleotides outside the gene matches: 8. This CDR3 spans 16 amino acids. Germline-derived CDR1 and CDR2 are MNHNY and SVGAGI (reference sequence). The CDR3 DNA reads TGTGCCAGCAGATATATAACTAGCGGGAACTACAATGAGCAGTTCTTC. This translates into CASRYITSGNYNEQFF.

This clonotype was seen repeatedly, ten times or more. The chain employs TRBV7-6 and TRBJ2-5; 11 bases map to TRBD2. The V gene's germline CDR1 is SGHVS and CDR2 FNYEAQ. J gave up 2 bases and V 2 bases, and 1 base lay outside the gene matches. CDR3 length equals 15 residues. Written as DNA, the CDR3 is TGTGCCAGCAGCTTACTAGCGGGGGGACAAGAGACCCAGTACTTC. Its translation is CASSLLAGGQETQYF. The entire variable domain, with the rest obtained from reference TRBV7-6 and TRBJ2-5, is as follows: GAGVSQSPRYKVTKRGQDVALRCDPISGHVSLYWYRQALGQGPEFLTYFNYEAQQDKSGLPNDRFSAERPEGSISTLTIQRTEQRDSAMYRCASSLLAGGQETQYFGPGTRLLVL.

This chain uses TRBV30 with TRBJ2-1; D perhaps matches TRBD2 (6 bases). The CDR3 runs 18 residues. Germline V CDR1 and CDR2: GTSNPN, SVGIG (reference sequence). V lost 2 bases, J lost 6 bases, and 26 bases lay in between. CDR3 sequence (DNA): TGTGCCTGGAGTCTAACTACGGACTGGCGGGGAAGGTTCAATGAGCAGTTCTTC. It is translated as CAWSLTTDWRGRFNEQFF.

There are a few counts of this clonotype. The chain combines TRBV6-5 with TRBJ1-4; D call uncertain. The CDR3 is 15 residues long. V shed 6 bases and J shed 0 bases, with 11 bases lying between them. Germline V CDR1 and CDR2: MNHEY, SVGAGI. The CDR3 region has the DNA TGTGCCAGCAGAATGGGATCTACAACTAATGAAAAACTGTTTTTT. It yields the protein CASRMGSTTNEKLFF.

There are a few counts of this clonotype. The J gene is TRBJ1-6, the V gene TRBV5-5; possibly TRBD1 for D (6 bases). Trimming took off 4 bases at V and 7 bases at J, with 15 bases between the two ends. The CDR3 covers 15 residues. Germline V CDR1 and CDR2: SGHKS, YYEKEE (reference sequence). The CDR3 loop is CASSPEQGANSPLHF. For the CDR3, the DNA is TGTGCCAGCAGCCCGGAACAGGGTGCCAATTCACCCCTCCACTTT.

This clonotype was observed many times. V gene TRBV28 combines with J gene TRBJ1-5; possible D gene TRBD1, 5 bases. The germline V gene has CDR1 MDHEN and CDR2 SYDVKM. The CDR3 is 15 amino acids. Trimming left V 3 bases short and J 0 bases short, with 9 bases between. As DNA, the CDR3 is TGTGCCAGCAGTTTGGGGGACTTTAGCAATCAGCCCCAGCATTTT. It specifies CASSLGDFSNQPQHF. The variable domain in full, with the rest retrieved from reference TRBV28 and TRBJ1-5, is DVKVTQSSRYLVKRTGEKVFLECVQDMDHENMFWYRQDPGLGLRLIYFSYDVKMKEKGDIPEGYSVSREKKERFSLILESASTNQTSMYLCASSLGDFSNQPQHFGDGTRLSIL.

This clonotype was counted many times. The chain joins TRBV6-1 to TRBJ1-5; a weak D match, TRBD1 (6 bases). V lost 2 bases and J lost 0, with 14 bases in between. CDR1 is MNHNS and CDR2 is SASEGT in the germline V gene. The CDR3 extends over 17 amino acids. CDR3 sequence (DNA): TGTGCCAGCAGTGAAACCTTGACAGGACCTAGCAATCAGCCCCAGCATTTT. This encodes CASSETLTGPSNQPQHF.

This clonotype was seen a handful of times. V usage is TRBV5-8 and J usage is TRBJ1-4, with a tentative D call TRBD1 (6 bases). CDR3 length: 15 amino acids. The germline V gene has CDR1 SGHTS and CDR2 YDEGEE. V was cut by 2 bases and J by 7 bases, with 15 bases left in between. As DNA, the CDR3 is TGTGCCAGCAGCTTAACGGGGGCGTCCGGTGAAAAACTGTTTTTT. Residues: CASSLTGASGEKLFF.